The rows below give T cell receptor beta chains drawn from one sample of a study of response to subunit inactivated influenza vaccine. TCRdb processed the RT-PCR reads anew with MiXCR; each CDR3 protein has one entry. The sample yields about 800,000 distinct CDR3 sequences, 21% seen once. The sequencing used PBMCs from blood, collected 5 to 6 days after vaccination. Source of these receptors: a man in his forties or fifties who received an inactivated influenza vaccine. Both conserved end residues are part of each CDR3. D genes are given only for firm matches. The size of a clone is reported for some rows only, either as once, few or many, or as a class for expanded clones.

cdr3_length d_call j_call clone_size v_call cdr3_nt cdr3_aa
15 TRBD2 TRBJ2-1 - TRBV28 TGTGCCAGCAGTTTAGGCGGAGCGGGAAGGGTTGAGCAGTTCTTC CASSLGGAGRVEQFF
14 - TRBJ2-5 few TRBV5-1 TGCGCCAGCAGCTTGATTCAAGGGAGGGAGACCCAGTACTTC CASSLIQGRETQYF
13 TRBD2 TRBJ2-3 - TRBV20-1 TGCAGTGCTAGATTAGCGGGCCGGGGTACGCAGTATTTT CSARLAGRGTQYF
18 - TRBJ2-1 - TRBV11-2 TGTGCCAGCAGCTTAGTTTCGGGGGCTGGCTCTTCCTACAATGAGCAGTTCTTC CASSLVSGAGSSYNEQFF
15 TRBD2 TRBJ2-1 once TRBV7-2 TGTGCCAGCAGTCTCGGGGGGGCTTACGGAAATGAGCAGTTCTTC CASSLGGAYGNEQFF
13 - TRBJ1-2 once TRBV2 TGTGCCAGCAGTGCTTCGGGTTTCTATGGCTACACCTTC CASSASGFYGYTF
14 TRBD1 TRBJ2-7 few TRBV20-1 TGCAGTGCCGATTGGGGGGACAGGGCGGACGAGCAGTACTTC CSADWGDRADEQYF
12 - TRBJ2-7 - TRBV19 TGTGCCAGTAGTATACCTGAAGGCGAGCAGTACTTC CASSIPEGEQYF
12 - TRBJ1-2 - TRBV29-1 TGCAGCGTTGTTTTCAGCAACTATGGCTACACCTTC CSVVFSNYGYTF
14 - TRBJ1-2 - TRBV4-1 TGCGCCAGCAGCCGGGGTCAGGTGGAGAGTGGCTACACCTTC CASSRGQVESGYTF
15 TRBD2 TRBJ2-7 many TRBV7-2 TGTGCCAGCAGCTCCCGAACTAGCGGGGCCTACGAGCAGTACTTC CASSSRTSGAYEQYF
16 TRBD2 TRBJ2-3 - TRBV7-9 TGTGCCAGCAGCTTAGGGGCTAGCGGGAGTGCAGATACGCAGTATTTT CASSLGASGSADTQYF
14 - TRBJ1-5 - TRBV25-1 TGTGCCAGCAGTGAAACAGGCTACAATCAGCCCCAGCATTTT CASSETGYNQPQHF
17 TRBD2 TRBJ2-1 - TRBV7-9 TGTGCCAGCAGCTTAGTTAGCGGGAGGGTCAAAAGCGATGAGCAGTTCTTC CASSLVSGRVKSDEQFF
12 - TRBJ2-7 - TRBV6-2/TRBV6-3 TGTGCCAGCAGTTACTCGTTGACGGAGCAGTACTTC CASSYSLTEQYF
15 - TRBJ2-1 - TRBV4-1 TGCGCCAGCAGCCAAGTGGTCTCGGAAGGCAATGAGCAGTTCTTC CASSQVVSEGNEQFF
17 TRBD2 TRBJ2-1 - TRBV7-8 TGTGCCAGCAGCGTGGTAGCGGGGGTGCCTTCCTACAATGAGCAGTTCTTC CASSVVAGVPSYNEQFF
15 TRBD2 TRBJ2-7 - TRBV5-4 TGTGCCAGCAGCCCGAGACCGGGACTAGCCTACGAGCAGTACTTC CASSPRPGLAYEQYF
15 - TRBJ2-1 - TRBV11-2 TGTGCCAGCAGCTTAGAGGGGCAGGGGCCCAATGAGCAGTTCTTC CASSLEGQGPNEQFF
16 - TRBJ2-2 few TRBV29-1 TGCAGCGTTGAAGATTTTGGAGGGGCGAACACCGGGGAGCTGTTTTTT CSVEDFGGANTGELFF
13 - TRBJ1-1 few TRBV20-1 TGCAGTGCTGGACAGTACCGGAACACTGAAGCTTTCTTT CSAGQYRNTEAFF
16 - TRBJ2-3 - TRBV24-1 TGTGCCACCAGTGATCCGGGGGTTGGTACTATGGATACGCAGTATTTT CATSDPGVGTMDTQYF
15 TRBD1 TRBJ2-3 few TRBV20-1 TGCAGTGCCCGGGGACAGTACTCTAGCACAGATACGCAGTATTTT CSARGQYSSTDTQYF
15 - TRBJ2-5 - TRBV7-9 TGTGCCAGCAGCTTATTGTTCGGGGTCGGGGAGACCCAGTACTTC CASSLLFGVGETQYF
16 TRBD1 TRBJ2-1 - TRBV5-1 TGCGCCAGCAGTCCTGGAGACAGGGCCACCTACAATGAGCAGTTCTTC CASSPGDRATYNEQFF
16 - TRBJ1-3 few TRBV6-1 TGTGCCAGCAGTCCGGGGAGCTTCAACTCTGGAAACACCATATATTTT CASSPGSFNSGNTIYF
16 TRBD2 TRBJ2-1 few TRBV5-1 TGCGCCAGCAGCTTGGACCGGCGGGGGGGCTTCAATGAGCAGTTCTTC CASSLDRRGGFNEQFF
15 TRBD1 TRBJ2-2 - TRBV7-2 TGTGCCAGCAGTCGGGACAGACTAAACACCGGGGAGCTGTTTTTT CASSRDRLNTGELFF
15 - TRBJ1-5 many TRBV11-2 TGTGCCAGCAGCTTAGATCCCGGGAGCAATCAGCCCCAGCATTTT CASSLDPGSNQPQHF
15 - TRBJ2-7 few TRBV28 TGTGCCAGCAGTTTCTGGGCTAGCACCACCTACGAGCAGTACTTC CASSFWASTTYEQYF
13 TRBD2 TRBJ2-1 few TRBV2 TGTGCCAGCAGAGGACTAGCGGGAACCCCGCAGTTCTTC CASRGLAGTPQFF
14 - TRBJ1-5 few TRBV20-1 TGCAGTGCTAGACGATATTACGGGCCCATGGCCCAGCATTTT CSARRYYGPMAQHF
13 - TRBJ1-1 many TRBV20-1 TGCAGTGCTAGTGGTCGTTTGAACACTGAAGCTTTCTTT CSASGRLNTEAFF
16 - TRBJ2-5 - TRBV7-2 TGTGCCAGCAGCGAAACGTCCGGGACTTACATCAAGACCCAGTACTTC CASSETSGTYIKTQYF
15 - TRBJ1-2 few TRBV4-2 TGTGCCAGCAGCCAAGATGGAATGCAGGACTATGGCTACACCTTC CASSQDGMQDYGYTF
15 TRBD1 TRBJ1-6 few TRBV5-1 TGCGCCAGCAGCCCCCGACCTGCGGACAGGTCACCCCTCCACTTT CASSPRPADRSPLHF
16 TRBD2 TRBJ2-5 - TRBV7-9 TGTGCCAGCAGCTTAGCTGGGGCGGGGGTTAAAGAGACCCAGTACTTC CASSLAGAGVKETQYF
13 TRBD2 TRBJ2-5 many TRBV20-1 TGCAGTGCTAGCGGGGGGGCCGGGGAGACCCAGTACTTC CSASGGAGETQYF
14 - TRBJ2-5 few TRBV9 TGTGCCAGCAGCGTAGTAGGTAGCCAGGGGACCCAGTACTTC CASSVVGSQGTQYF
12 TRBD1 TRBJ1-2 - TRBV4-2 TGTGCCAGCAGCCCCCAGGACAGGTCTCACACCTTC CASSPQDRSHTF
14 - TRBJ2-2 few TRBV12-3/TRBV12-4 TGTGCCAGCACCCCGGGACAGAACACCGGGGAGCTGTTTTTT CASTPGQNTGELFF
15 - TRBJ2-2 few TRBV5-4 TGTGCCAGCAGCTCAGATAGGAGGGAACCCGGGGAGCTGTTTTTT CASSSDRREPGELFF
13 - TRBJ2-4 - TRBV7-2 TGTGCCAGCAGCTCTAGTGGGTTTGGCATTCAGTACTTC CASSSSGFGIQYF
15 TRBD2 TRBJ2-3 - TRBV7-7 TGTGCTAGCAGCTTAAACGCGGGAGGCACAGATACGCAGTATTTT CASSLNAGGTDTQYF
16 - TRBJ2-2 - TRBV11-2 TGTGCCAGCAGCTTAGTATCCGGGTTACACACCGGGGAGCTGTTTTTT CASSLVSGLHTGELFF
16 TRBD2 TRBJ2-2 - TRBV7-9 TGTGCCAGCAGCTTCCGGGGAGGGGAATACACCGGGGAGCTGTTTTTT CASSFRGGEYTGELFF
13 - TRBJ1-5 many TRBV19 TGTGCCAGTAGTATAGCCCGCAATCAGCCCCAGCATTTT CASSIARNQPQHF
17 TRBD2 TRBJ2-7 - TRBV7-8 TGTGCCAGCAGCCCGCGTGGGACTAGCGGGGGGTTCTACGAGCAGTACTTC CASSPRGTSGGFYEQYF
13 - TRBJ2-5 - TRBV7-2 TGTGCCAGGAGCTTAGTGGGAGTAGAGACCCAGTACTTC CARSLVGVETQYF
15 - TRBJ1-2 - TRBV3-1 TGTGCCAGCAGCCACGTCACGGGAGGGCCGTATGGCTACACCTTC CASSHVTGGPYGYTF
12 - TRBJ2-4 - TRBV10-3 TGTGCCATCAGTGAGGGGGTTCCCATTCAGTACTTC CAISEGVPIQYF
13 - TRBJ1-2 few TRBV7-2 TGTGCCAGCAGCTTCCCGAAGGGTTATGGCTACACCTTC CASSFPKGYGYTF
12 - TRBJ1-3 - TRBV15 TGTGCCACCAGCACCCACCTGAACACCATATATTTT CATSTHLNTIYF
15 TRBD1 TRBJ1-6 - TRBV20-1 TGCAGTGCTGAATCAGGGGGCAACTTTAATTCACCCCTCCACTTT CSAESGGNFNSPLHF
18 - TRBJ1-3 - TRBV6-2/TRBV6-3 TGTGCCAGCAGTTACTCACATGCGGCGGATTACTCTGGAAACACCATATATTTT CASSYSHAADYSGNTIYF
13 - TRBJ1-1 many TRBV12-3/TRBV12-4 TGTGCCAGCAGTCTCCGACAGAACACTGAAGCTTTCTTT CASSLRQNTEAFF
14 - TRBJ2-2 - TRBV6-2/TRBV6-3 TGTGCCAGCAGTTACTCGTCCGACACCGGGGAGCTGTTTTTT CASSYSSDTGELFF
15 - TRBJ2-1 - TRBV29-1 TGCAGCGTTGGGCCAGACAGGAGCTCCTACAATGAGCAGTTCTTC CSVGPDRSSYNEQFF
14 - TRBJ2-3 - TRBV29-1 TGCAGCGTTGCAAACCACACTAGCACAGATACGCAGTATTTT CSVANHTSTDTQYF